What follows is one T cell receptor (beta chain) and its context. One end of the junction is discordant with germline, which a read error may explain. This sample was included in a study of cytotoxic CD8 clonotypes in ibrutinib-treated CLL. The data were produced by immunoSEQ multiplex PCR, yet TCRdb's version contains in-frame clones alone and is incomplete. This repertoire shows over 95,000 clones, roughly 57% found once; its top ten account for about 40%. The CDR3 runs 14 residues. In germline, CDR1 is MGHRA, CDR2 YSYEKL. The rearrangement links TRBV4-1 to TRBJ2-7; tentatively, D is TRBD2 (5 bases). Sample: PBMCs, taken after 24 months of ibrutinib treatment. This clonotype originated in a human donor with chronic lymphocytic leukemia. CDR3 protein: CASSPMTNTYGQYF. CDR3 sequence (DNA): TGCGCCAGCAGCCCAATGACTAATACCTACGGGCAGTACTTC.